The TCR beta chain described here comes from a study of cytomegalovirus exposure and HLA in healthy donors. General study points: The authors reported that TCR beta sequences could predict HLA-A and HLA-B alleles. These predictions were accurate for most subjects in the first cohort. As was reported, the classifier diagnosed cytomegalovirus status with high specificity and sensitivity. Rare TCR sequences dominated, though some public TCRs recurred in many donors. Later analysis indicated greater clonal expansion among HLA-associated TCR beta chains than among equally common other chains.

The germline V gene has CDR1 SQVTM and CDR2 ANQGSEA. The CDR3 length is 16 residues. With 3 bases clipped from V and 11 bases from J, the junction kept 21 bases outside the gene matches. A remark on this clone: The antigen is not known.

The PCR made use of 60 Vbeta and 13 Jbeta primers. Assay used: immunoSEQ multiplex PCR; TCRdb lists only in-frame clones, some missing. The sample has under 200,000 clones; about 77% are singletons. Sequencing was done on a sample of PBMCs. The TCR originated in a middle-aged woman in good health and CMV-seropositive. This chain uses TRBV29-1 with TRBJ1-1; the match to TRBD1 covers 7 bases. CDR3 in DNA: TGCAGCGTTGAGGAGCCAAACAGGGGCGCATCGAACCTGGCTTTCTTT. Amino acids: CSVEEPNRGASNLAFF.